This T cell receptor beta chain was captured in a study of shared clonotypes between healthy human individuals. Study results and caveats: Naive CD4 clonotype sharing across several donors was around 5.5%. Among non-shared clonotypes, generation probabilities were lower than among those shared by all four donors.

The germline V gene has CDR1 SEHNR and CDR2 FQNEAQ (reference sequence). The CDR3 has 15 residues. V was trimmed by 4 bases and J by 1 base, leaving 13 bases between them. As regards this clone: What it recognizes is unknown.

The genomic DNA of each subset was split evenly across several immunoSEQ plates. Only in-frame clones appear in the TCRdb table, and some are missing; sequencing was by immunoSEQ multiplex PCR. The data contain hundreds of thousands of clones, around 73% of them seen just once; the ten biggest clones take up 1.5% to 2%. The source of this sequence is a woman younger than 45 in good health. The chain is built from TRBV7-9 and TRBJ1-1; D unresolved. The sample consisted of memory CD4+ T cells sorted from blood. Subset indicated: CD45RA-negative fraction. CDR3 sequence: CASSSGFDGNTEAFF. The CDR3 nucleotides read TGTGCCAGCAGCTCGGGATTCGACGGGAACACTGAAGCTTTCTTT.